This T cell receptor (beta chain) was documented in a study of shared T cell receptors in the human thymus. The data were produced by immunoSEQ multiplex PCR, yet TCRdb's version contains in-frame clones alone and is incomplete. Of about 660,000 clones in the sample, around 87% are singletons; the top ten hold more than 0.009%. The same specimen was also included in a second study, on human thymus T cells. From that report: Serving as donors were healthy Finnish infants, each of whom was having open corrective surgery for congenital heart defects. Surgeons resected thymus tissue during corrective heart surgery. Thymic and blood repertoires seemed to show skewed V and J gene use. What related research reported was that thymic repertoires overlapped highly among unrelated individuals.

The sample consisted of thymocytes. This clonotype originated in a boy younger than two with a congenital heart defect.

The CDR3 protein is CASSQREQGLAGYNEQFF. Here the CDR3 DNA reads TGCGCCAGCAGCCAAAGAGAACAAGGACTAGCGGGGTACAATGAGCAGTTCTTC. The rearrangement joins TRBV4-3 to TRBJ2-1, with 12 bases aligning to TRBD2. V shed 2 bases and J 4 bases; nucleotides not matched to a gene: 9. The CDR3 sequence is 18 residues long. CDR1 and CDR2 from the germline V gene are LGHNA and YSLEER.